Described below is a single T cell receptor (beta chain) sequence and its context. This entry comes from a study of T cell repertoires in cytomegalovirus infection. One entry per CDR3 protein, called by TCRdb with MiXCR from the reads. The table includes about 360,000 distinct CDR3 sequences, 15% to 20% detected once. Germline CDR1 is SEHNR and CDR2 is FQNEAQ (reference sequence). The J segment lost 3 bases and the V segment lost 1 base, leaving 6 bases of the junction unmatched. The CDR3 runs to 16 residues. This TCR came from a human donor in good health (CMV status not recorded). Some clones in this sample may be carry-over from other donors' samples. The J gene is TRBJ2-7, the V gene TRBV7-9, with 10 bases that match TRBD1. The sample comprised PBMCs. Here the CDR3 reads CASSLGSGQGGYEQYF. The CDR3 DNA reads as TGTGCCAGCAGCTTAGGCTCTGGACAGGGGGGCTACGAGCAGTACTTC.